This TCR beta chain was sequenced for a study of PD-1 blockade in classical Hodgkin lymphoma. General observations from the study: Before treatment, complete responders showed about the same diversity as newly diagnosed patients. Nivolumab starters within 1 year of ASCT were excluded. Researchers reported that CD4+ TCR diversity, though not CD8+, rose significantly by C4D1.

The sample's time point: cycle 4 day 1 (C4D1), after about 6 weeks of nivolumab. All the patients suffered relapse after autologous stem cell transplantation, and brentuximab vedotin exposure differed. Libraries were prepared by immunoSEQ multiplex PCR; TCRdb keeps only in-frame clonotypes and omits some of them. Seen here are about 24,000 clones, roughly four fifths observed once, and the top ten hold about a fifth. The length of the CDR3 is 15 residues. The germline CDR1 and CDR2 sequences are MNHEY and SVGAGI. V gave up 0 bases and J gave up 5 bases; unmatched junction bases: 5. As to this clone: The antigen is unknown.

The V call is TRBV6-5, the J call TRBJ1-2; 8 nucleotides align to TRBD1. The receptor's source is a human donor with classical Hodgkin lymphoma. This sample comprised peripheral blood mononuclear cells (PBMCs), obtained before the fourth cycle of nivolumab. The CDR3 is CASSYSAGGLYGYTF. Here the CDR3 DNA reads TGTGCCAGCAGTTACTCGGCAGGGGGCCTATATGGCTACACCTTC.